The sequence of this T cell receptor beta chain was determined in a study of T cell responses to AZD1222 COVID-19 vaccine. The table came from immunoSEQ multiplex PCR; TCRdb's copy has only in-frame clones and leaves some out. In the table there are over 85,000 clones, about 90% of which are singletons. With V trimmed by 4 bases and J by 6 bases, 8 bases remained unmatched. The CDR3 runs to 15 residues. CDR1 and CDR2 from the germline V gene are MGHRA and YSYEKL. Study-wide results and limits: Repertoire sampling occurred only after the peak T cell response.

Of note for this clone: The antigen is undetermined.

This TCR came from an adult who received the AZD1222 COVID-19 vaccine. Here the sequenced sample was peripheral blood, taken 28 days after the second AZD1222 dose. The chain is built from TRBV4-1 and TRBJ1-4; TRBD1 agrees at 7 bases. The CDR3 DNA reads as TGCGCCAGCAGCCGCTTACAGGGGTTATATGAAAAACTGTTTTTT. The encoded protein is CASSRLQGLYEKLFF.